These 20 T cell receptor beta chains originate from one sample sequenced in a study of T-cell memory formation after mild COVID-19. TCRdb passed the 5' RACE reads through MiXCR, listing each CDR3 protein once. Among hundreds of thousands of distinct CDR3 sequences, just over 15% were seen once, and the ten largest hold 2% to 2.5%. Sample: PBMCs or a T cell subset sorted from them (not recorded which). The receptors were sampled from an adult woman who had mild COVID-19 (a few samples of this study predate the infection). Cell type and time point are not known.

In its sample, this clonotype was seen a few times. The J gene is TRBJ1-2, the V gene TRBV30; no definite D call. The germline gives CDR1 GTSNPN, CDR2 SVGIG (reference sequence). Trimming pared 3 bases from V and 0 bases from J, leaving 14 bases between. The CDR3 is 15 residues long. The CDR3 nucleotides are TGTGCCTGGAGCCTCCTTCCGCCGGCTAACTATGGCTACACCTTC. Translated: CAWSLLPPANYGYTF.

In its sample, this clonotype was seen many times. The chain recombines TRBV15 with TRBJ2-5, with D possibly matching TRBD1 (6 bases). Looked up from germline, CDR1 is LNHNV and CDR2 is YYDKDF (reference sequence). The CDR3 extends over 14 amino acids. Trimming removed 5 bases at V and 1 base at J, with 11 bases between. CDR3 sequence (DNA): TGTGCCACCAGCGGAAGGACAGCCCAAGAGACCCAGTACTTC. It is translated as CATSGRTAQETQYF. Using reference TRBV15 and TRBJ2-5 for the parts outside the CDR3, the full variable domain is DAMVIQNPRYQVTQFGKPVTLSCSQTLNHNVMYWYQQKSSQAPKLLFHYYDKDFNNEADTPDNFQSRRPNTSFCFLDIRSPGLGDTAMYLCATSGRTAQETQYFGPGTRLLVL.

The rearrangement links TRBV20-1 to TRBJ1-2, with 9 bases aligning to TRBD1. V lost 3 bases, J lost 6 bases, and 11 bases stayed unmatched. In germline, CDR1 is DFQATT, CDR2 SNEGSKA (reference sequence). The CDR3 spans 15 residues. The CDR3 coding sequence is TGCAGTGCTAGTCGGCACAGGGGGCGTACGGATGGCTACACCTTC. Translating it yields CSASRHRGRTDGYTF.

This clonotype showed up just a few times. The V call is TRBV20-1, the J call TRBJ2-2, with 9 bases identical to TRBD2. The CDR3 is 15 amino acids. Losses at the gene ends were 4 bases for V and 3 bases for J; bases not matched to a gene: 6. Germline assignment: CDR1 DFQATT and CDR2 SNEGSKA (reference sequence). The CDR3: CSANLAGSYTGELFF. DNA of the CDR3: TGCAGTGCTAACCTAGCGGGGAGCTACACCGGGGAGCTGTTTTTT.

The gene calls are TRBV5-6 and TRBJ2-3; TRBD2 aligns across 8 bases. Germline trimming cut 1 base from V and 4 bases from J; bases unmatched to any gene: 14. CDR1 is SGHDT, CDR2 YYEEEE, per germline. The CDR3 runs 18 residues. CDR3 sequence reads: CASSLRGGIPSLADTQYF. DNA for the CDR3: TGTGCCAGCAGCTTGCGGGGGGGCATCCCCTCGCTGGCAGATACGCAGTATTTT.

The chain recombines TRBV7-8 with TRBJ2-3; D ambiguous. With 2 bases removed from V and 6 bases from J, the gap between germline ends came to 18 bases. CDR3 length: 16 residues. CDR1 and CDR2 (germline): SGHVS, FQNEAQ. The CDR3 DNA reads TGTGCCAGCAGCTTATCAATGGTGCGCCACCGGGATACGCAGTATTTT. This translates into CASSLSMVRHRDTQYF.

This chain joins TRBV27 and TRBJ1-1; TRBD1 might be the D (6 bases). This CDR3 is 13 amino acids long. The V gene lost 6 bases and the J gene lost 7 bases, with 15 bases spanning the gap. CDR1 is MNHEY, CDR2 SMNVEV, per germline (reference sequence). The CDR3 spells CASRNRGGFEAFF. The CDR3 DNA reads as TGTGCCAGCAGAAATAGGGGGGGCTTTGAAGCTTTCTTT.

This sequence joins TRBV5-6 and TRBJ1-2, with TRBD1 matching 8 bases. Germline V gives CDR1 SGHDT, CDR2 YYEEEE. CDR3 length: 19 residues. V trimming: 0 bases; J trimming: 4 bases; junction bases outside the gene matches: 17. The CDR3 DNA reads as TGTGCCAGCAGCTTGGATCGTTTACGTGCAGGGGGCTTGAGCTATGGCTACACCTTC. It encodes CASSLDRLRAGGLSYGYTF.

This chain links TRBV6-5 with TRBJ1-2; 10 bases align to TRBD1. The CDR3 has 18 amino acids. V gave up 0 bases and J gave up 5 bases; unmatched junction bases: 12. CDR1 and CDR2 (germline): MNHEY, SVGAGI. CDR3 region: CASSYSSAYRDRGYGYTF. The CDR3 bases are TGTGCCAGCAGTTACTCTAGCGCCTACCGGGACAGGGGATATGGCTACACCTTC.

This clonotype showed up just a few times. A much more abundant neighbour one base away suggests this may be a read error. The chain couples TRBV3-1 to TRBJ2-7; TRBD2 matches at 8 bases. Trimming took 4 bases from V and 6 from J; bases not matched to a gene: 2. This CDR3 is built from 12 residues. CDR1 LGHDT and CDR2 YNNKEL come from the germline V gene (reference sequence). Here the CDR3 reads CASSPRGGEQYF. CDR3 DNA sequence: TGTGCCAGCAGCCCCCGGGGGGGCGAGCAGTACTTC.

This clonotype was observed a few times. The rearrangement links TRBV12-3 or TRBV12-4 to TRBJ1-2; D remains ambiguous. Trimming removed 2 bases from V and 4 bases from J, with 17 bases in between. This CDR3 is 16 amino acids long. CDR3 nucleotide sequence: TGTGCCAGCAGTTTACGTCGGCCCCTGGCGGGCTATGGCTACACCTTC. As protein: CASSLRRPLAGYGYTF.

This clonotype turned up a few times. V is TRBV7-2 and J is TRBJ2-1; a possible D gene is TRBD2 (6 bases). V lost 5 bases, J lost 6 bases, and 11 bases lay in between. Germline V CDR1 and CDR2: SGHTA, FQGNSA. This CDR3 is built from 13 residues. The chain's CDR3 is CASSGGIFNEQFF. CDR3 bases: TGTGCCAGCAGCGGAGGGATTTTCAATGAGCAGTTCTTC.

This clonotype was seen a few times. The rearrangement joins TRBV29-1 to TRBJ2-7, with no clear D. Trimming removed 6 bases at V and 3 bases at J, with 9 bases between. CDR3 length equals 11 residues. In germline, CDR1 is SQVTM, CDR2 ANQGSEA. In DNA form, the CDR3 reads TGCAGCGTCGTAGGACGCTACGAGCAGTACTTC. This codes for CSVVGRYEQYF.

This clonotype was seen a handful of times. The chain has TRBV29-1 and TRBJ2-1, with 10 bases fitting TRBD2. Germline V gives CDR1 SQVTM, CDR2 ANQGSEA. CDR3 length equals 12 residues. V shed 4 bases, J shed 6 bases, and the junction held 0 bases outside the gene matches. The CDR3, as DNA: TGCAGCGTTGGACTAGCGGGCAATGAGCAGTTCTTC. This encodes CSVGLAGNEQFF.

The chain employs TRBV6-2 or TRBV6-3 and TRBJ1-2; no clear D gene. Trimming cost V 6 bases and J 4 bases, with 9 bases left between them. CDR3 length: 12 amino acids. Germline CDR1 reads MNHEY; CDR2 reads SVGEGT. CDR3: CASRTESYGYTF. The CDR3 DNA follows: TGTGCCAGCAGAACCGAGAGCTATGGCTACACCTTC.

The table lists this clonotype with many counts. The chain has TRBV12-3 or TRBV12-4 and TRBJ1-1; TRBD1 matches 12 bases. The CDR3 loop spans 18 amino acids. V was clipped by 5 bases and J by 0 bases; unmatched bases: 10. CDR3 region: CASSKETGTGGLNTEAFF. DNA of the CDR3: TGTGCCAGCAGTAAAGAAACCGGGACAGGGGGCCTGAACACTGAAGCTTTCTTT.

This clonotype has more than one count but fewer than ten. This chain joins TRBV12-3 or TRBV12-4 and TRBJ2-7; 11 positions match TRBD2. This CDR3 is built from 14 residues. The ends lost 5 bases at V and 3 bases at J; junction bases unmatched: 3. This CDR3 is CASSPLAGGYEQYF. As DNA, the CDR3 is TGTGCCAGCAGTCCCCTAGCGGGAGGCTACGAGCAGTACTTC.

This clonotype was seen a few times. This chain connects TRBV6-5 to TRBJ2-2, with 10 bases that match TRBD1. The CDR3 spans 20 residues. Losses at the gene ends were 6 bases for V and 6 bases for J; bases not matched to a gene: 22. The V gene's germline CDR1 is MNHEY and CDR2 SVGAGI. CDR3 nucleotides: TGTGCCAGCAGGCGACAGGGGGCTGGTAGAGGGAGTGTGACAGCCGGGGAGCTGTTTTTT. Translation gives CASRRQGAGRGSVTAGELFF.

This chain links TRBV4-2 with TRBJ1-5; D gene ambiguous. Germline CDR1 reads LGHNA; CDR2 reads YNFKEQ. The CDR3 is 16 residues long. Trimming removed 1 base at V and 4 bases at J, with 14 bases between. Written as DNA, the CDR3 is TGTGCCAGCAGCCAAGGGGAGAGGACGGATAATCAGCCCCAGCATTTT. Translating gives CASSQGERTDNQPQHF.

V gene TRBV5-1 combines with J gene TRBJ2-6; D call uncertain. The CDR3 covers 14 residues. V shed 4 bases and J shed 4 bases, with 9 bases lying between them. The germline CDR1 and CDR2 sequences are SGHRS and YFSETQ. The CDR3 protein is CASSESPGANVLTF. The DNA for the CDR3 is TGCGCCAGCAGCGAAAGTCCCGGGGCCAACGTCCTGACTTTC.